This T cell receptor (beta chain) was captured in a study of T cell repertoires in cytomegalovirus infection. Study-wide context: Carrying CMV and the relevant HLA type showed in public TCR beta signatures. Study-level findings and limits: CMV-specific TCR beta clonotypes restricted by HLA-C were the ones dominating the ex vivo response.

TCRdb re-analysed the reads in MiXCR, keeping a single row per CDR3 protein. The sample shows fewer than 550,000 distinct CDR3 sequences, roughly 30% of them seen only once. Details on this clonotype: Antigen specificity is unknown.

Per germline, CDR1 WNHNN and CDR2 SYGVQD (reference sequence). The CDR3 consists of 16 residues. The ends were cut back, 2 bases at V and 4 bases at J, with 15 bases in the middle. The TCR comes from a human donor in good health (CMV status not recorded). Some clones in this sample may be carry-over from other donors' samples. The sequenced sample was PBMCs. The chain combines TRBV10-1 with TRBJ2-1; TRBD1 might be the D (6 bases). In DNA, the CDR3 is TGCGCCAGCAGTGAGAACCCCGGACAGATTTACAATGAGCAGTTCTTC. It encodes CASSENPGQIYNEQFF.